This TCR beta chain appears in the sequencing data of a study of spatial heterogeneity in lung cancer. Study-wide context: Sequencing consistently turned up more beta-chain sequences than alpha-chain sequences. Each unique TCR and UMI combination was seen more than ten times on average in raw reads.

TCR cDNA molecules each had a unique molecular identifier. One entry per CDR3 protein results from TCRdb running MiXCR on the 5' RACE reads. The sample lists tens of thousands of distinct CDR3 sequences, around 12% seen once, with around 4.3% in the top ten. The time point was: sample taken at primary tumor resection. Unsorted whole RNA samples from tumor, nontumor lung or frozen PBMC were sequenced. Sequences were derived from PBMCs, sampled at surgery. The sequence was collected from a male donor with early-stage non-small cell lung cancer.

The CDR3 region has the DNA TGTGCCAGCAGCCAGACCGGGACTAGCGGGGGTATTAGTGAGCAGTTCTTC. Protein sequence: CASSQTGTSGGISEQFF. The chain carries TRBV3-1 and TRBJ2-1; 14 nucleotides agree with TRBD2. The CDR3 sequence is 17 residues long. Per germline, CDR1 LGHDT and CDR2 YNNKEL (reference sequence). Germline trimming cut 3 bases from V and 9 bases from J; bases unmatched to any gene: 10.